A single sample is the source of the 19 T cell receptor beta chains below, sequenced in a study of PD-L1 blockade in urothelial cancer. Profiled with immunoSEQ multiplex PCR; TCRdb holds only in-frame clones, not every one. This sample has tens of thousands of clones; 80% to 90% occur once, and the top ten carry about 7.8%. Indicated time point: peripheral blood 6 weeks after treatment start. Source: PBMCs, taken around atezolizumab (anti-PD-L1) treatment. These receptors originate from a man aged 80 or over with urothelial cancer.

This clone appeared a single time. The chain uses TRBV19 and TRBJ2-1; 8 bases line up with TRBD1. After removal of 0 bases from V and 3 bases from J, the junction contained 4 bases not matched to a gene. The CDR3 contains 16 residues. Germline CDR1 is LNHDA and CDR2 is SQIVND (reference sequence). The CDR3 spells CASSIERTGIYNEQFF. The CDR3 coding sequence is TGTGCCAGTAGTATAGAAAGGACAGGGATCTACAATGAGCAGTTCTTC.

The chain is built from TRBV27 and TRBJ1-1; 8 nucleotides align to TRBD1. The CDR3 is made up of 13 amino acids. Trimming took 6 bases from V and 7 from J; bases not matched to a gene: 7. Germline loops: CDR1 MNHEY, CDR2 SMNVEV (reference sequence). For the CDR3, the DNA is TGTGCCAGCAGCTCAGGGGGCGCGGGTGAAGCTTTCTTT. Protein product: CASSSGGAGEAFF.

This rearrangement joins TRBV19 to TRBJ2-2; perhaps TRBD2 as D (5 bases). Germline CDR1 LNHDA, CDR2 SQIVND (reference sequence). The CDR3 totals 14 residues. Trimming shortened V by 8 bases and J by 1 base, and 11 bases separated the two germline ends. CDR3 in amino acids: CASLNAGNTGELFF. The DNA of the CDR3 is TGTGCCAGTTTAAACGCGGGGAACACCGGGGAGCTGTTTTTT.

For the CDR3, the DNA is TGTGCCAGCAGTTATCAACAGGGAGACACTGAAGCTTTCTTT. Translation gives CASSYQQGDTEAFF. This chain uses TRBV5-5 with TRBJ1-1, with a possible D match to TRBD1 (6 bases). With 5 bases removed from V and 3 bases from J, the gap between germline ends came to 14 bases. The CDR3 consists of 14 residues. The V gene's germline CDR1 is SGHKS and CDR2 YYEKEE (reference sequence).

This clone was seen a few times. This chain joins TRBV6-5 and TRBJ1-1, with a tentative D call TRBD1 (6 bases). Germline V gives CDR1 MNHEY, CDR2 SVGAGI. V lost 6 bases to trimming and J lost 5 bases, with 13 bases between them. The CDR3 is made up of 13 amino acids. As DNA, the CDR3 is TGTGCCAGCAGACGGACAGCCGATACTGAAGCTTTCTTT. As protein: CASRRTADTEAFF.

CDR3 DNA: TGTGCCAGTAGTATTACACCAGCCAAAAACATTCAGTACTTC. This codes for CASSITPAKNIQYF. The rearrangement uses TRBV19 and TRBJ2-4; D gene unclear. The germline CDR1 and CDR2 sequences are LNHDA and SQIVND (reference sequence). The CDR3 contains 14 residues. Trimming took 3 bases from V and 0 from J, leaving 6 bases between them.

Here the CDR3 reads CASTKRELAGVYEQYF. The CDR3 DNA sequence: TGTGCCAGCACCAAAAGGGAACTAGCGGGAGTCTACGAGCAGTACTTC. The V gene is TRBV6-6, the J gene TRBJ2-7, with 11 bases identical to TRBD2. Germline V CDR1 and CDR2: MNHNY, SVGAGI (reference sequence). V dropped 7 bases and J dropped 3; count of bases not matched to a gene: 11. The length of the CDR3 is 16 residues.

The chain uses TRBV19 and TRBJ1-1; 8 bases fit TRBD1. CDR1 and CDR2 (germline): LNHDA, SQIVND (reference sequence). Unmatched junction bases numbered 2, after V lost 5 bases and J lost 0 bases. This CDR3 contains 14 residues. This CDR3 is CASSRQGMNTEAFF. In DNA, the CDR3 is TGTGCCAGTAGTCGACAGGGGATGAACACTGAAGCTTTCTTT.

This chain uses TRBV6-5 with TRBJ1-1; D call uncertain. CDR1 is MNHEY and CDR2 is SVGAGI in the germline V gene. The CDR3 length is 14 residues. V lost 6 bases, J lost 5 bases, and 16 bases lay in between. The CDR3 sequence is CASRPPSRGTEAFF. The CDR3 nucleotides are TGTGCCAGCAGGCCACCTTCGCGTGGTACTGAAGCTTTCTTT.

V is TRBV28 and J is TRBJ2-4, with TRBD2 as a possible D gene (6 bases). Germline V CDR1 and CDR2: MDHEN, SYDVKM. This CDR3 comprises 16 residues. V lost 6 bases and J 0 bases, leaving 15 bases between the germline ends. CDR3 protein: CASRVGGPLAKNIQYF. DNA for the CDR3: TGTGCCAGCAGAGTGGGGGGTCCCCTAGCCAAAAACATTCAGTACTTC.

V usage is TRBV9 and J usage is TRBJ2-2, with D possibly being TRBD1 (5 bases). Germline V gene lookup returns CDR1 SGDLS and CDR2 YYNGEE. The V end lost 0 bases, the J end lost 6 bases, and 12 bases lay between the germline ends. The CDR3 spans 15 residues. The CDR3 spells CASSVESGLPGELFF. In DNA, the CDR3 is TGTGCCAGCAGCGTAGAGTCAGGGCTCCCCGGGGAGCTGTTTTTT.

The rearrangement joins TRBV15 to TRBJ2-1; no clear D. Germline loops: CDR1 LNHNV, CDR2 YYDKDF (reference sequence). V was shortened by 0 bases and J by 3 bases, with 6 bases between the two germline ends. CDR3 length: 14 residues. CDR3 DNA sequence: TGTGCCACCAGCAGAGATCCGGGCTACAATGAGCAGTTCTTC. It encodes CATSRDPGYNEQFF.

The chain combines TRBV9 with TRBJ2-3; 8 positions agree with TRBD2. Germline V gene sequence: CDR1 SGDLS, CDR2 YYNGEE. The CDR3 is made up of 18 amino acids. Unmatched junction bases numbered 16, after V lost 0 bases and J lost 7 bases. The CDR3 DNA sequence: TGTGCCAGCAGCGTAGCGGGCGGGGGTAGCGGGACCCAGAATACGCAGTATTTT. It encodes CASSVAGGGSGTQNTQYF. The full variable domain, with the rest looked up from reference TRBV9 and TRBJ2-3, is DSGVTQTPKHLITATGQRVTLRCSPRSGDLSVYWYQQSLDQGLQFLIQYYNGEERAKGNILERFSAQQFPDLHSELNLSSLELGDSALYFCASSVAGGGSGTQNTQYFGPGTRLTVL.

The V call is TRBV25-1, the J call TRBJ1-1; D is unresolved. The germline V gene encodes CDR1 MGHDK and CDR2 SYGVNS. CDR3 length: 13 residues. Trimming left V 7 bases short and J 1 base short, with 10 bases between. CDR3 coding DNA: TGTGCCAGCACCCCGACGGGGAACACTGAAGCTTTCTTT. Its translation is CASTPTGNTEAFF.

J is TRBJ2-1 and V is TRBV19, with D possibly matching TRBD1 (5 bases). This CDR3 comprises 16 residues. V lost 5 bases, J lost 9 bases, and 23 bases lay in between. Germline V lookup: CDR1 LNHDA, CDR2 SQIVND (reference sequence). CDR3 protein: CASSRQTDASNREQFF. The CDR3 DNA reads as TGTGCCAGTAGTCGACAGACGGACGCCTCGAATCGTGAGCAGTTCTTC. Together with reference TRBV19 and TRBJ2-1, the CDR3 gives the full variable domain: DGGITQSPKYLFRKEGQNVTLSCEQNLNHDAMYWYRQDPGQGLRLIYYSQIVNDFQKGDIAEGYSVSREKKESFPLTVTSAQKNPTAFYLCASSRQTDASNREQFFGPGTRLTVL.

The chain employs TRBV11-2 and TRBJ2-5; 9 nucleotides agree with TRBD2. Trimming removed 1 base from V and 4 bases from J; junction bases left unmatched: 1. Germline V CDR1 and CDR2: SGHAT, FQNNGV. The CDR3 sequence is 14 residues long. As DNA, the CDR3 is TGTGCCAGCAGCTTAGGCGGGAGGGCAGAGACCCAGTACTTC. Translation gives CASSLGGRAETQYF.

The chain recombines TRBV18 with TRBJ2-2, with TRBD2 matching 7 bases. Germline V gives CDR1 KGHSH, CDR2 LQKENI. Unmatched junction bases numbered 8, after V lost 2 bases and J lost 11 bases. The CDR3 consists of 14 residues. CDR3 DNA: TGTGCCAGCTCACCAAGGGCACTAGCGTCAGAGCTGTTTTTT. As protein: CASSPRALASELFF.

The chain uses TRBV2 and TRBJ2-6, with D perhaps matching TRBD1 (6 bases). The germline gives CDR1 SNHLY, CDR2 FYNNEI. The CDR3 runs to 16 residues. Between the trimmed V and J ends, which lost 8 bases and 0 bases, there was a span of 14 bases. The CDR3 DNA sequence: TGTGCCAGCGGGGGCGTAGCCTTCTCTGGGGCCAACGTCCTGACTTTC. Translation: CASGGVAFSGANVLTF.

This chain links TRBV5-5 with TRBJ1-2; D is undetermined. CDR3 size: 12 residues. V was shortened by 0 bases and J by 8 bases, with 8 bases between the two germline ends. Germline lookup yields CDR1 SGHKS and CDR2 YYEKEE (reference sequence). The chain's CDR3 is CASSLERRGYTF. In DNA form, the CDR3 reads TGTGCCAGCAGCTTGGAACGCCGGGGCTACACCTTC.